Below are 4 T cell receptor beta chains sequenced from a single sample in a study of OX40 agonist ivuxolimab in advanced cancers. Clones were sequenced by immunoSEQ multiplex PCR, and TCRdb holds only the in-frame ones, with some missing. The repertoire holds fewer than 40,000 clones, about three quarters seen once, with 7.5% to 10% in the top ten. This specimen was CD4+ or CD8+ T cells sorted from blood, taken in a trial of the OX40 agonist ivuxolimab. These receptors were collected from an adult with an advanced solid tumor such as melanoma, head and neck, liver or kidney cancer.

This chain links TRBV6-6 with TRBJ2-1; 8 bases agree with TRBD2. After removal of 7 bases from V and 4 bases from J, the junction contained 9 bases not matched to a gene. The CDR3 extends over 15 amino acids. CDR1 is MNHNY, CDR2 SVGAGI, per germline (reference sequence). The CDR3, as DNA: TGTGCCAGCATTGCAACTAGCGGTTCTTACAATGAGCAGTTCTTC. Residues: CASIATSGSYNEQFF.

The genes are TRBV7-3 and TRBJ2-7; D is possibly TRBD1 or TRBD2 (5 bases each). V dropped 5 bases and J dropped 6 bases, with 17 bases sitting between them. The CDR3 runs 14 residues. Germline V gives CDR1 SGHTA, CDR2 FQGTGA. DNA of the CDR3: TGTGCCAGCAGCCCAGGGACCGAGGAAGGCGAGCAGTACTTC. This codes for CASSPGTEEGEQYF.

The chain is built from TRBV7-9 and TRBJ2-3; 8 nucleotides align to TRBD1. Germline trimming cut 3 bases from V and 2 bases from J; bases unmatched to any gene: 4. The germline CDR1 and CDR2 sequences are SEHNR and FQNEAQ (reference sequence). This CDR3 is 15 amino acids long. The CDR3 loop reads CASSLTGAYTDTQYF. Written as DNA, the CDR3 is TGTGCCAGCAGCTTGACAGGGGCCTACACAGATACGCAGTATTTT.

The genes are TRBV6-1 and TRBJ2-5, with 7 bases matching TRBD1. The J segment lost 7 bases and the V segment lost 4 bases, leaving 15 bases of the junction unmatched. Per germline, CDR1 MNHNS and CDR2 SASEGT. The CDR3 runs to 16 residues. This CDR3 is CASSVGVTGLGGTQYF. In DNA, the CDR3 is TGTGCCAGCAGTGTTGGGGTGACAGGGCTGGGTGGGACCCAGTACTTC.